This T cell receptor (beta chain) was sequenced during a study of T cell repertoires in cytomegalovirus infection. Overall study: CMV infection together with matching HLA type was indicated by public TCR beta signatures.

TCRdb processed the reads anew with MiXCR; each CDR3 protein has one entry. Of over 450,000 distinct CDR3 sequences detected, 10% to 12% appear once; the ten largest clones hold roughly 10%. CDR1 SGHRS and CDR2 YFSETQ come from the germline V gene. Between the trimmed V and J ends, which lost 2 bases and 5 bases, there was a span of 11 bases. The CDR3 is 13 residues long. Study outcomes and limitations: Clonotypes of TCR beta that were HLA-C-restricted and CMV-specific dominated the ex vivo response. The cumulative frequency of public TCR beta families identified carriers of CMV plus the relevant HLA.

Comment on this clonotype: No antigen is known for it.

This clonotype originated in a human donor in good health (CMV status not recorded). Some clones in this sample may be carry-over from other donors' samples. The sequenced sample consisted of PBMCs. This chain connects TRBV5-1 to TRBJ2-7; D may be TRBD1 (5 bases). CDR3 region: CASSFYRRNEQYF. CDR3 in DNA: TGCGCCAGCAGCTTCTACAGGAGAAACGAGCAGTACTTC.